This TCR beta chain originates from a study of shared clonotypes between healthy human individuals. Points from the study as a whole: Naive CD4 clonotypes overlapped across a handful of donors at approximately 5.5%.

About this clone itself: No antigen is known for it.

Here immunoSEQ multiplex PCR was the method, and the copy in TCRdb shows in-frame clones only, minus some. Seen here are hundreds of thousands of clones, approximately 79% observed once, and the top ten hold 1.5% to 2%. The V and J ends lost 2 bases and 3 bases, in that order; junction bases with no gene match: 10. The CDR3 covers 17 residues. Germline V gives CDR1 SGHRS, CDR2 YFSETQ. Sequenced material: memory CD4+ T cells sorted from blood. Subset of the sample: CD45RA-negative fraction. The clonotype comes from a woman in her 30s in good health. J is TRBJ2-3 and V is TRBV5-1; 9 nucleotides align to TRBD2. CDR3 sequence: CASSFAPHSGRTDTQYF. The CDR3, as DNA: TGCGCCAGCAGCTTCGCCCCACATAGCGGGAGAACAGATACGCAGTATTTT.